Each of the 31 T cell receptor beta chains below was sequenced from the same sample in a study of blood T cell repertoires in COVID-19. Data came from immunoSEQ multiplex PCR; TCRdb stores just in-frame clones and leaves some out. Of over 200,000 clones listed, about 80% were seen once; the top ten hold 1.5% to 2%. The sequenced material came from PBMCs or T cells enriched from blood (not recorded which). These receptors came from a man aged 60-69 years who had recovered from COVID-19.

In nucleotides, the CDR3 is TGTGCCAGCAGTTACGACGGGAGGACACTAGGGTATGGCTACACCTTC. This codes for CASSYDGRTLGYGYTF. This chain uses TRBV6-2 or TRBV6-3 with TRBJ1-2; D is perhaps TRBD1 (5 bases). The CDR3 loop spans 16 amino acids. V lost 2 bases and J 5 bases, leaving 18 bases between the germline ends. Germline values: CDR1 MNHEY, CDR2 SVGEGT.

As regards this clone: The same CDR3 is also encoded by other DNA sequences in this sample. The chain recombines TRBV29-1 with TRBJ2-3, with 10 bases lining up with TRBD1. Trimming took 6 bases from V and 1 from J; bases not matched to a gene: 1. This CDR3 comprises 13 residues. Per germline, CDR1 SQVTM and CDR2 ANQGSEA. CDR3 sequence (DNA): TGCAGCGTGGACAGGGGGGGCACAGATACGCAGTATTTT. Its translation: CSVDRGGTDTQYF.

The rearrangement links TRBV29-1 to TRBJ2-3, with 14 nucleotides matching TRBD2. This CDR3 has 14 residues. Germline V lookup: CDR1 SQVTM, CDR2 ANQGSEA. V dropped 3 bases and J dropped 6; count of bases not matched to a gene: 2. The CDR3 region is CSVEGLAGVDTQYF. The CDR3, as DNA: TGCAGCGTTGAGGGACTAGCGGGGGTTGATACGCAGTATTTT.

J is TRBJ2-6 and V is TRBV19; TRBD1 aligns across 7 bases. The V gene end was trimmed by 4 bases and the J gene end by 0 bases; junction bases not matched to a gene: 9. The germline CDR1 and CDR2 sequences are LNHDA and SQIVND (reference sequence). The CDR3 contains 18 residues. The CDR3 sequence is CASSTRDSAFSGANVLTF. The CDR3 bases are TGTGCCAGTAGTACCCGGGACAGCGCCTTCTCTGGGGCCAACGTCCTGACTTTC.

The CDR3: CASSQGQGTYADTQYF. The CDR3 DNA reads TGTGCCAGCAGCCAAGGACAGGGGACTTATGCAGATACGCAGTATTTT. V and J are TRBV3-1 (or the pseudogene TRBV3-2) and TRBJ2-3, with 8 bases aligning to TRBD1. J was trimmed by 4 bases and V by 1 base; bases with no gene match: 7. The germline V gene encodes CDR1 LGHDT and CDR2 YNNKEL (reference sequence). The CDR3 has 16 amino acids.

The V call is TRBV4-1, the J call TRBJ2-1; the match to TRBD2 covers 11 bases. Trimming removed 0 bases from V and 9 bases from J; junction bases left unmatched: 10. The CDR3 has 17 amino acids. Germline V lookup: CDR1 MGHRA, CDR2 YSYEKL. The CDR3 sequence: CASSQEVGTSGLGEQFF. The DNA for the CDR3 is TGCGCCAGCAGCCAAGAGGTCGGGACTAGCGGTCTCGGTGAGCAGTTCTTC.

The chain uses TRBV5-1 and TRBJ1-2; D call uncertain. V lost 0 bases to trimming and J lost 6 bases, with 6 bases between them. Germline V gene data show CDR1 as SGHRS and CDR2 as YFSETQ. There are 12 residues in the CDR3. CDR3 bases: TGCGCCAGCAGCTTGGGGGCTGATGGCTACACCTTC. Its translation is CASSLGADGYTF.

The rearrangement links TRBV6-5 to TRBJ1-2, with D maybe TRBD1 (5 bases). The CDR3 is 13 residues long. With 2 bases removed from V and 8 bases from J, the gap between germline ends came to 12 bases. Germline V gives CDR1 MNHEY, CDR2 SVGAGI. The chain's CDR3 is CASSYAGTGGYTF. DNA for the CDR3: TGTGCCAGCAGTTACGCTGGGACTGGCGGCTACACCTTC.

V usage is TRBV7-9 and J usage is TRBJ2-7; 9 bases are shared with TRBD1. There are 14 residues in the CDR3. Trimming cost V 7 bases and J 2 bases; bases outside gene matches: 6. CDR1 is SEHNR, CDR2 FQNEAQ, per germline (reference sequence). The CDR3 nucleotides are TGTGCCAGCAATCCCGGACAGGGGACCTACGAGCAGTACTTC. It specifies CASNPGQGTYEQYF.

The genes are TRBV4-3 and TRBJ1-2; weak D call: TRBD1 (5 bases). The length of the CDR3 is 16 residues. CDR1 is LGHNA, CDR2 YSLEER, per germline. Between the trimmed V and J ends, which lost 1 base and 4 bases, there was a span of 16 bases. The CDR3 spells CASSQGEPGGVYGYTF. CDR3 in DNA: TGCGCCAGCAGCCAAGGGGAACCGGGAGGGGTCTATGGCTACACCTTC.

The chain recombines TRBV19 with TRBJ2-7, with 12 bases aligning to TRBD1. The CDR3 is 15 amino acids. J gave up 2 bases and V 6 bases, and 5 bases lay outside the gene matches. Germline CDR1 LNHDA, CDR2 SQIVND (reference sequence). CDR3 nucleotides: TGTGCCAGTAGCAAGGGACAGGGGGCCCCCTACGAGCAGTACTTC. Translation: CASSKGQGAPYEQYF.

The V call is TRBV4-3, the J call TRBJ2-1; tentative D call: TRBD1 (5 bases). The CDR3 loop spans 16 amino acids. Trimming shortened V by 0 bases and J by 3 bases, and 12 bases separated the two germline ends. Germline CDR1 and CDR2: LGHNA and YSLEER. CDR3 in DNA: TGCGCCAGCAGCCAAGATATGGGGCCCCGCTACAATGAGCAGTTCTTC. Its protein product is CASSQDMGPRYNEQFF.

The J gene is TRBJ2-2, the V gene TRBV13; D is unclear. The V and J ends lost 7 bases and 5 bases respectively, with 14 bases between them. This CDR3 spans 14 amino acids. CDR1 is PRHDT, CDR2 FYEKMQ, per germline (reference sequence). The CDR3 DNA sequence: TGTGCCAGCACCAAAGGCGGAACAACCGGGGAGCTGTTTTTT. This codes for CASTKGGTTGELFF.

This clone showed up just once. This chain links TRBV15 with TRBJ2-4; 11 nucleotides agree with TRBD1. Losses at the gene ends were 0 bases for V and 9 bases for J; bases not matched to a gene: 10. The CDR3 extends over 17 amino acids. Germline CDR1 and CDR2: LNHNV and YYDKDF (reference sequence). The chain's CDR3 is CATSRDMDRGRGVIQYF. In nucleotides, the CDR3 is TGTGCCACCAGCAGAGATATGGACAGGGGGCGCGGGGTCATTCAGTACTTC.

The chain links TRBV27 to TRBJ2-1; TRBD1 matches 9 bases. Trimming cost V 0 bases and J 10 bases; bases outside gene matches: 4. CDR3 size: 14 residues. Germline CDR1 and CDR2: MNHEY and SMNVEV (reference sequence). CDR3 DNA: TGTGCCAGCAGTTTATCAAGACAGGGGGGCGAGCAGTTCTTC. Translating it yields CASSLSRQGGEQFF.

This clone was seen just once. The chain couples TRBV7-8 to TRBJ1-2; D is ambiguous. The V gene's germline CDR1 is SGHVS and CDR2 FQNEAQ. The V and J ends lost 2 bases and 1 base respectively, with 8 bases between them. CDR3 length: 14 residues. The CDR3 coding sequence is TGTGCCAGCAGCTTACACCAGCGTAACTATGGCTACACCTTC. Translating it yields CASSLHQRNYGYTF. Combining the CDR3 with reference TRBV7-8 and TRBJ1-2 gives the whole variable domain GAGVSQSPRYKVAKRGQDVALRCDPISGHVSLFWYQQALGQGPEFLTYFQNEAQLDKSGLPSDRFFAERPEGSVSTLKIQRTQQEDSAVYLCASSLHQRNYGYTFGSGTRLTVV.

V gene TRBV11-3 combines with J gene TRBJ2-2; D is uncertain. The CDR3 spans 12 residues. With 3 bases removed from V and 5 bases from J, the gap between germline ends came to 4 bases. Germline V CDR1 and CDR2: SGHNT, YENEEA. The CDR3 coding sequence is TGTGCCAGCAGCTTGAGTACCGGGGAGCTGTTTTTT. As protein: CASSLSTGELFF.

This clone was detected once. This is likely a read error, given that the CDR3 carries no conserved phenylalanine or tryptophan at its end. It is unclear where the CDR3 begins or ends on the DNA, so no DNA is shown, and the CDR3 is as TCRdb lists it. The V call is TRBV5-1, the J call TRBJ1-6; the table's D call, TRBD1, was not checked against the DNA. With termini counted, the CDR3 has 12 amino acids. The germline gives CDR1 SGHRS, CDR2 YFSETQ. Here the CDR3 reads CASSVHPGQGVG.

The CDR3 loop is CATQDRGNYEQYF. CDR3 in DNA: TGTGCCACCCAGGACAGGGGGAACTACGAGCAGTACTTC. V is TRBV10-3 and J is TRBJ2-7; 10 bases align to TRBD1. Germline CDR1 reads ENHRY; CDR2 reads SYGVKD. The CDR3 consists of 13 residues. The V gene end was trimmed by 10 bases and the J gene end by 3 bases; junction bases not matched to a gene: 6.

The chain combines TRBV7-9 with TRBJ1-2; TRBD1 matches 9 bases. This CDR3 is built from 12 residues. Trimming took 6 bases from V and 8 from J; bases not matched to a gene: 4. Germline CDR1 reads SEHNR; CDR2 reads FQNEAQ (reference sequence). As DNA, the CDR3 is TGTGCCAGCAGACGGGACAGGGACGGCTACACCTTC. This codes for CASRRDRDGYTF.

The rearrangement joins TRBV7-2 to TRBJ2-1, with D possibly being TRBD1 (6 bases). The V and J ends lost 5 bases and 7 bases respectively, with 12 bases between them. Germline CDR1 SGHTA, CDR2 FQGNSA. The CDR3 runs 13 residues. The CDR3 DNA reads TGTGCCAGCAGCCCGGTACAGGGTAATGAGCAGTTCTTC. Amino acid sequence: CASSPVQGNEQFF.

The V gene is TRBV18, the J gene TRBJ2-7; TRBD1 agrees at 8 bases. V dropped 5 bases and J dropped 3; count of bases not matched to a gene: 6. The CDR3 sequence is 14 residues long. From germline, CDR1 is KGHSH and CDR2 LQKENI. The CDR3 spells CASSTGQGGYEQYF. The CDR3 DNA follows: TGTGCCAGCTCAACAGGACAGGGCGGCTACGAGCAGTACTTC.

The chain joins TRBV5-8 to TRBJ1-6; D remains unclear. Trimming pared 1 base from V and 0 bases from J, leaving 5 bases between. The CDR3 is 15 amino acids. Germline values: CDR1 SGHTS, CDR2 YDEGEE. This CDR3 is CASSLSISYNSPLHF. CDR3 coding DNA: TGTGCCAGCAGCTTGTCCATCTCCTATAATTCACCCCTCCACTTT.

V and J are TRBV3-1 (or the pseudogene TRBV3-2) and TRBJ2-1, with 10 bases matching TRBD2. There are 16 residues in the CDR3. The V gene's germline CDR1 is LGHDT and CDR2 YNNKEL (reference sequence). The V and J ends lost 3 bases and 6 bases, in that order; junction bases with no gene match: 8. The CDR3 DNA sequence: TGTGCCAGCAGCCACAGAGCGGGGGGGCCCGTCAATGAGCAGTTCTTC. As protein: CASSHRAGGPVNEQFF.

This chain uses TRBV27 with TRBJ2-2; D is unresolved. Trimming took off 10 bases at V and 2 bases at J, with 11 bases between the two ends. Germline loops: CDR1 MNHEY, CDR2 SMNVEV (reference sequence). The length of the CDR3 is 13 residues. The CDR3, as DNA: TGTGCCACCACGAGGAGAAACACCGGGGAGCTGTTTTTT. This sequence encodes CATTRRNTGELFF.

The V gene is TRBV12-3 or TRBV12-4, the J gene TRBJ2-7; TRBD2 might be the D (5 bases). The CDR3 covers 13 residues. V dropped 4 bases and J dropped 6 bases, with 13 bases sitting between them. The chain's CDR3 is CASSYVRGGEQYF. Here the CDR3 DNA reads TGTGCCAGCAGTTACGTACGAGGAGGCGAGCAGTACTTC.

The chain combines TRBV19 with TRBJ1-5; TRBD1 might be the D (5 bases). The ends were cut back, 7 bases at V and 2 bases at J, with 12 bases in the middle. Germline CDR1 and CDR2: LNHDA and SQIVND (reference sequence). The CDR3 loop spans 14 amino acids. The CDR3 DNA reads as TGTGCCAGTATGTCTTTGACAGGCAATCAGCCCCAGCATTTT. Encoded protein: CASMSLTGNQPQHF.

The chain is built from TRBV4-2 and TRBJ1-1; weak D call: TRBD1 (6 bases). Germline CDR1 and CDR2: LGHNA and YNFKEQ. The CDR3 loop spans 15 amino acids. Deletions cut 0 bases from V and 4 bases from J, with 12 bases between. CDR3 protein: CASSQEAQGRTEAFF. CDR3 nucleotide sequence: TGTGCCAGCAGCCAAGAGGCCCAGGGGCGCACTGAAGCTTTCTTT.

This chain joins TRBV6-5 and TRBJ1-4, with D hard to call. Germline V gene lookup returns CDR1 MNHEY and CDR2 SVGAGI. The CDR3 contains 14 residues. Trimming cost V 6 bases and J 5 bases, with 13 bases left between them. This CDR3 is CASREGSGNEKLFF. The CDR3 region has the DNA TGTGCCAGCAGAGAGGGTAGTGGGAATGAAAAACTGTTTTTT.

The chain has TRBV10-3 and TRBJ2-3, with 7 bases that match TRBD2. The junction had 4 bases not matched to a gene; V was cut back by 7 bases and J by 0 bases. The germline gives CDR1 ENHRY, CDR2 SYGVKD. The CDR3 loop spans 14 amino acids. The CDR3 nucleotides read TGTGCCATCAAAGCGGGGCATAGCACAGATACGCAGTATTTT. This gives the protein CAIKAGHSTDTQYF.

Concerning this clone itself: The same CDR3 arises from other DNA sequences in this sample as well. This chain connects TRBV12-3 or TRBV12-4 to TRBJ2-7, with 7 bases identical to TRBD1. J was trimmed by 6 bases and V by 7 bases; bases with no gene match: 3. The CDR3 has 11 residues. The CDR3 nucleotides read TGTGCCAGCAACAGGGGTTTCGAGCAGTACTTC. It yields the protein CASNRGFEQYF.